A selection of T cell receptor beta chains follows, all from one sample in a study of blood T cells in healthy people across ages. A single record per CDR3 protein comes from TCRdb applying MiXCR to the 5' RACE reads. The table lists some 940,000 distinct CDR3 sequences, almost 30% of them singletons. This sample also appeared in a second study, on T cells of mothers and their children.

What was sequenced was blood. The receptors originated from a woman aged 40 to 50 in good health. Each CDR3 is given without its conserved first and last residue. The D gene is left open where the match is weak.

J gene	V gene	D gene	CDR3 protein
TRBJ1-1	TRBV28	NA	ANSPTTGPNTEAF
TRBJ1-1	TRBV3-1	NA	ASSQDSRGRSNTEAF
TRBJ2-1	TRBV20-1	TRBD2	SARDRSGGASEQF
TRBJ2-1	TRBV27	NA	ASSPNYNEQF
TRBJ2-3	TRBV4-2	TRBD1	ASSQDGDSRWDTQY
TRBJ2-7	TRBV10-3	TRBD2	AIGQGWLAGAYEQY
TRBJ2-3	TRBV7-2	TRBD1	ASNHPGQGASDTQY
TRBJ1-1	TRBV6-5	NA	ASSYRAGEAAAF
TRBJ2-1	TRBV27	TRBD1	ASAGTADNEQF
TRBJ1-5	TRBV4-1	NA	ASSHVQAQPQH
TRBJ2-3	TRBV19	NA	ASMGIQQGQY
TRBJ2-7	TRBV4-1	NA	ASSHAIWRSYEQY
TRBJ2-5	TRBV7-9	TRBD2	ASSLAGLAGLQETQY
TRBJ1-6	TRBV7-6	NA	ASSSTTYLDSPLH
TRBJ1-5	TRBV7-2	NA	ASSLGGRYQPQH
TRBJ2-7	TRBV12-3/TRBV12-4	NA	ASSLQGSNSYEQY
TRBJ2-7	TRBV20-1	NA	SAREGGNYEQY
TRBJ1-2	TRBV4-2	NA	ASSQDFAGINGCT
TRBJ1-5	TRBV12-3/TRBV12-4	NA	ASSSRTEQPQH
TRBJ2-5	TRBV20-1	NA	SARAPAGFEQY
TRBJ2-7	TRBV29-1	NA	SVERSSSYEQY
TRBJ2-7	TRBV4-1	NA	ASSQDRRASEQY
TRBJ1-2	TRBV4-1	NA	ASSQEPLGSHGYT
TRBJ2-4	TRBV7-2	TRBD1	ASSLATGVKNIQY
TRBJ2-1	TRBV21-1	NA	ASNKGVGQGYNEQF
TRBJ2-1	TRBV7-2	NA	ASSTDNSSYNEQF
TRBJ1-2	TRBV29-1	TRBD1	SVGDRGQVDYGYT
TRBJ1-1	TRBV18	TRBD1	ASSTQGQGENTEAF
TRBJ2-3	TRBV10-3	TRBD1	ATFTGATDTQY
TRBJ2-7	TRBV5-1	TRBD1	ASQPWTGTYEQY
TRBJ1-3	TRBV28	TRBD1	ASSLRTGKSGNTIY
TRBJ2-5	TRBV20-1	NA	SASGLGGTKETQY
TRBJ2-3	TRBV7-3	NA	VSSLTRTPQGRTDTQY
TRBJ1-2	TRBV12-3/TRBV12-4	NA	ASSLAGREDGYT